These 27 T cell receptor beta chains were all obtained from the same sample, sequenced in a study of T cells expressing NK-cell markers. TCRdb reprocessed the 5' RACE reads, keeping one entry per CDR3 protein, no DNA. The sample's table shows roughly 160,000 distinct CDR3 sequences. What was sequenced was blood T cells: a sorted CD56 or NKG2C T cell subset, CD4+ or CD8+ T cells, or bulk PBMC T cells (not recorded which). These receptors came from a woman aged 18 to 75 in good health.

V usage is TRBV27 and J usage is TRBJ2-3; the TCRdb call, TRBD2, lacks DNA for checking. Germline CDR1 reads MNHEY; CDR2 reads SMNVEV (reference sequence). This CDR3 has 14 residues. The CDR3 sequence: CASSWSGRADTQYF.

This rearrangement joins TRBV30 to TRBJ1-3. CDR3 length: 15 residues. CDR1 GTSNPN and CDR2 SVGIG come from the germline V gene (reference sequence). The CDR3 spells CAWSVPGSSGNTIYF.

The chain uses TRBV21-1 and TRBJ1-1; TCRdb's D gene call, TRBD1, goes unchecked for lack of DNA. TRBV21-1 is a pseudogene segment. The CDR3 runs to 16 residues. The CDR3 spells CASSTRGGQENTEAFF.

The chain carries TRBV7-9 and TRBJ1-6; the D call of TRBD1 rests on TCRdb alone, since no DNA is present to check it. Germline values: CDR1 SEHNR, CDR2 FQNEAQ (reference sequence). The length of the CDR3 is 15 residues. CDR3: CASSFDRDEYSPLHF.

The chain has TRBV5-1 and TRBJ2-5. The CDR3 totals 15 residues. Germline values: CDR1 SGHRS, CDR2 YFSETQ. CDR3 region: CASSLAGAFQETQYF.

The rearrangement uses TRBV2 and TRBJ2-7; the TCRdb call, TRBD2, lacks DNA for checking. Germline loops: CDR1 SNHLY, CDR2 FYNNEI. The length of the CDR3 is 15 residues. This chain's CDR3 is CASSEALSDSGEQYF.

The chain couples TRBV10-3 to TRBJ2-7; the TRBD1 assignment by TCRdb is unverifiable without DNA. CDR3 length: 18 residues. Germline CDR1 and CDR2: ENHRY and SYGVKD. The CDR3 loop reads CAISEPGQGALSSYEQYF.

The chain carries TRBV6-1 and TRBJ2-5; TCRdb reports TRBD2, a call that lacks DNA to check it against. The CDR3 sequence is 17 residues long. Per germline, CDR1 MNHNS and CDR2 SASEGT. The CDR3 loop reads CASSRRNSGRRGETQYF.

The chain has TRBV9 and TRBJ1-2; with no DNA, the TCRdb D assignment of TRBD1 cannot be verified. This CDR3 has 14 amino acids. The V gene's germline CDR1 is SGDLS and CDR2 YYNGEE. The CDR3 sequence: CASSLGQSLYGYTF.

The CDR3: CASSYLKTSGISTDTQYF. This chain joins TRBV6-5 and TRBJ2-3; TCRdb gives TRBD2 as the D gene, but with no DNA this cannot be confirmed. The length of the CDR3 is 18 residues. CDR1 MNHEY and CDR2 SVGAGI come from the germline V gene.

The chain employs TRBV2 and TRBJ1-1. The V gene's germline CDR1 is SNHLY and CDR2 FYNNEI. The CDR3 runs 13 residues. CDR3: CASSLSRTTEAFF. The variable domain in full, completed from reference TRBV2 and TRBJ1-1, reads EPEVTQTPSHQVTQMGQEVILRCVPISNHLYFYWYRQILGQKVEFLVSFYNNEISEKSEIFDDQFSVERPDGSNFTLKIRSTKLEDSAMYFCASSLSRTTEAFFGQGTRLTVV.

This rearrangement joins TRBV7-2 to TRBJ2-7; lacking DNA, the TRBD1 call made by TCRdb goes unchecked. The CDR3 runs to 14 residues. CDR1 and CDR2 (germline): SGHTA, FQGNSA. The CDR3 region is CASSSETGRYEQYF.

The chain uses TRBV12-3 or TRBV12-4 and TRBJ2-5; the D gene TCRdb calls, TRBD2, cannot be checked with no DNA. The CDR3 has 15 residues. The CDR3 sequence is CASSLGGLAQETQYF.

This chain joins TRBV29-1 and TRBJ2-1. CDR1 is SQVTM and CDR2 is ANQGSEA in the germline V gene. The CDR3 spans 11 residues. CDR3 region: CSVRHTNEQFF.

The gene calls are TRBV12-3 or TRBV12-4 and TRBJ2-5; TCRdb calls TRBD1, which cannot be checked without DNA. This CDR3 region has 16 residues. CDR3 residues: CASSFDGGLPQETQYF.

V and J are TRBV3-1 and TRBJ2-7; without DNA, the TCRdb call of TRBD1 cannot be checked. The germline V gene encodes CDR1 LGHDT and CDR2 YNNKEL (reference sequence). The CDR3 loop spans 15 amino acids. The CDR3 sequence is CASSRTGGPLNEQYF.

The J gene is TRBJ2-2, the V gene TRBV7-2. Germline V CDR1 and CDR2: SGHTA, FQGNSA. The CDR3 contains 15 residues. CDR3 protein: CASSLGFTEAGELFF.

The J gene is TRBJ2-7, the V gene TRBV10-3; the D call of TRBD2 rests on TCRdb alone, since no DNA is present to check it. The CDR3 is made up of 14 amino acids. Germline V gives CDR1 ENHRY, CDR2 SYGVKD. This CDR3 reads CAISLAGGPDEQYF.

V is TRBV20-1 and J is TRBJ1-4. The length of the CDR3 is 15 residues. The germline V gene has CDR1 DFQATT and CDR2 SNEGSKA (reference sequence). The CDR3 reads CSARGIWPANEKLFF.

The J gene is TRBJ2-7, the V gene TRBV20-1; the D call of TRBD1 rests on TCRdb alone, since no DNA is present to check it. The CDR3 is 12 residues long. The germline CDR1 and CDR2 sequences are DFQATT and SNEGSKA (reference sequence). The CDR3 spells CSARPGGHEQYF.

The gene calls are TRBV7-2 and TRBJ1-3. In germline, CDR1 is SGHTA, CDR2 FQGNSA. The CDR3 contains 15 residues. CDR3 loop: CASSLNRASGNTIYF.

The chain is built from TRBV15 and TRBJ1-1; TCRdb names TRBD1, which stays unverified in the absence of DNA. CDR1 and CDR2 (germline): LNHNV, YYDKDF (reference sequence). The CDR3 contains 15 residues. CDR3 residues: CATSRERGLNTEAFF.

The V call is TRBV20-1, the J call TRBJ2-3; TCRdb's D call, TRBD1, is unchecked because there is no DNA. The germline V gene encodes CDR1 DFQATT and CDR2 SNEGSKA (reference sequence). The CDR3 consists of 16 residues. This chain's CDR3 is CSARDPTAYRGDTQYF.

CDR3 region: CASSLSATEAFF. This chain joins TRBV12-3 or TRBV12-4 and TRBJ1-1. The CDR3 runs 12 residues.

This CDR3 is CASSQEDYSLSSGANVLTF. The genes are TRBV4-2 and TRBJ2-6; TCRdb names TRBD2, which stays unverified in the absence of DNA. The CDR3 loop spans 19 amino acids. CDR1 and CDR2 (germline): LGHNA, YNFKEQ.

CDR3 sequence: CATSGTGRQETQYF. This sequence joins TRBV24-1 and TRBJ2-5; TCRdb lists TRBD1, though no DNA is available to test this call. The CDR3 sequence is 14 residues long. Looked up from germline, CDR1 is KGHDR and CDR2 is SFDVKD.

The V call is TRBV5-1, the J call TRBJ1-1; without DNA, the TCRdb call of TRBD1 cannot be checked. The CDR3 length is 21 residues. The V gene's germline CDR1 is SGHRS and CDR2 YFSETQ. The CDR3 loop is CASSLAIPGQGRKGLNTEAFF.